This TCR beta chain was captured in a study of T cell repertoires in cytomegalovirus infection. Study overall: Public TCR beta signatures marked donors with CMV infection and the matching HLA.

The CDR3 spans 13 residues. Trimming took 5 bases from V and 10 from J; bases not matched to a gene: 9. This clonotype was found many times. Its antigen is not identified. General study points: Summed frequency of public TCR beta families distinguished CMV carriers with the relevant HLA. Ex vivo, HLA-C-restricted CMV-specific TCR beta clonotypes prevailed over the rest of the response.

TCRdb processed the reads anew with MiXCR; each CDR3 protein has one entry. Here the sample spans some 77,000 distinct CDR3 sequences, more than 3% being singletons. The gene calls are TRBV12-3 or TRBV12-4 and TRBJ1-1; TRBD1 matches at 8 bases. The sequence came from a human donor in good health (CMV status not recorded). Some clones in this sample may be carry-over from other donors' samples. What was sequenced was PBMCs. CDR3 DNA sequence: TGTGCCAGCAGTCCGGGACAGGATCGAGGAGCTTTCTTT. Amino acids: CASSPGQDRGAFF.